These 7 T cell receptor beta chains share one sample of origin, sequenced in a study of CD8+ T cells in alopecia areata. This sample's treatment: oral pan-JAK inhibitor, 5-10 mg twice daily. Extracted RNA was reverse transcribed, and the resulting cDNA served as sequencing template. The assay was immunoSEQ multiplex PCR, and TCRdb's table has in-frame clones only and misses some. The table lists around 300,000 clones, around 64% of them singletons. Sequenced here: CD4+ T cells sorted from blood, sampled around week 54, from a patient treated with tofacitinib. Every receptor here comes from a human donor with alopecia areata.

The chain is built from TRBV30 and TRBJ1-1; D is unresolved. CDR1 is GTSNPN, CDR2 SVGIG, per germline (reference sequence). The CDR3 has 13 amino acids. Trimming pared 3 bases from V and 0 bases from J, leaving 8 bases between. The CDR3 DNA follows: TGTGCCTGGAGAAAGAGGGTGAACACTGAAGCTTTCTTT. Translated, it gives CAWRKRVNTEAFF.

The CDR3 protein is CASSLGRDLQETQYF. The CDR3 region has the DNA TGTGCCAGCAGCTTAGGGAGAGACTTACAAGAGACCCAGTACTTC. This chain uses TRBV7-2 with TRBJ2-5; D uncertain. V shed 1 base and J shed 2 bases, with 11 bases lying between them. The CDR3 has 15 amino acids. Germline V CDR1 and CDR2: SGHTA, FQGNSA.

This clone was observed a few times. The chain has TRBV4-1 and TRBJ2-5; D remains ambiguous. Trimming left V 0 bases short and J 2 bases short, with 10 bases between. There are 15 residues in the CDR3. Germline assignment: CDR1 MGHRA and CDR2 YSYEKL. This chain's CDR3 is CASSQEWGIQETQYF. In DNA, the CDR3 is TGCGCCAGCAGCCAAGAATGGGGAATTCAAGAGACCCAGTACTTC.

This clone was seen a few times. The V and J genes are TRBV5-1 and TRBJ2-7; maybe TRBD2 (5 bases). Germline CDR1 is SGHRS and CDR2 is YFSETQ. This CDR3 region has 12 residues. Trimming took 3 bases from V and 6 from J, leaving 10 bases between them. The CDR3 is CASSSGSGEQYF. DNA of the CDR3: TGCGCCAGCAGCTCCGGCAGCGGCGAGCAGTACTTC.

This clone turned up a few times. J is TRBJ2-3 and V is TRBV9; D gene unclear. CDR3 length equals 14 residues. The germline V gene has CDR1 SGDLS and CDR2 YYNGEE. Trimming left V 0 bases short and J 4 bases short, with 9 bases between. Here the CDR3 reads CASSVATGADTQYF. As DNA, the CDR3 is TGTGCCAGCAGCGTAGCTACTGGGGCAGATACGCAGTATTTT.

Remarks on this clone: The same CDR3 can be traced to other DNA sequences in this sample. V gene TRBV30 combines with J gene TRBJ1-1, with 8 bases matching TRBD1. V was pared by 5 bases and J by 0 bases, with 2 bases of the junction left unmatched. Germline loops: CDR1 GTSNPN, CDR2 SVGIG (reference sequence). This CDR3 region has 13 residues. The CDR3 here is CAWSGQVNTEAFF. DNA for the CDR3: TGTGCCTGGTCGGGACAGGTGAACACTGAAGCTTTCTTT. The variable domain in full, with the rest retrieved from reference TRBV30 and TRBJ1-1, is SQTIHQWPATLVQPVGSPLSLECTVEGTSNPNLYWYRQAAGRGLQLLFYSVGIGQISSEVPQNLSASRPQDRQFILSSKKLLLSDSGFYLCAWSGQVNTEAFFGQGTRLTVV.

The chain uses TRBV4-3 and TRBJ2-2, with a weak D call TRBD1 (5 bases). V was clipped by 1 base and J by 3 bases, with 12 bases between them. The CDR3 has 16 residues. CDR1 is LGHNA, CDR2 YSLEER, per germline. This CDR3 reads CASSQAALGDTGELFF. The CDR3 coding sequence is TGCGCCAGCAGCCAAGCAGCCTTAGGGGACACCGGGGAGCTGTTTTTT.